The 21 T cell receptor beta chains given below trace back to one sample, sequenced in a study of blood T cell repertoires in COVID-19. Clones were sequenced by immunoSEQ multiplex PCR, and TCRdb holds only the in-frame ones, with some missing. The profile shows fewer than 400,000 clones, 80% to 95% of them singletons. Sequencing was performed on PBMCs or T cells enriched from blood (not recorded which). All receptors come from a woman aged 25 to 39 who had recovered from COVID-19.

The chain is built from TRBV19 and TRBJ1-2; D unresolved. V dropped 1 base and J dropped 7 bases, with 13 bases sitting between them. Germline loops: CDR1 LNHDA, CDR2 SQIVND (reference sequence). The CDR3 extends over 14 amino acids. This chain's CDR3 is CASSIGTEASGYTF. Written as DNA, the CDR3 is TGTGCCAGTAGTATAGGGACGGAGGCGTCTGGCTACACCTTC.

J is TRBJ2-2 and V is TRBV7-9, with no clear D. The CDR3 length is 16 residues. V gave up 5 bases and J gave up 6 bases, with 19 bases separating them. The germline CDR1 and CDR2 sequences are SEHNR and FQNEAQ (reference sequence). As DNA, the CDR3 is TGTGCCAGCAGCCCCGACTTTTCCCTTGTGGCCGGGGAGCTGTTTTTT. Residues: CASSPDFSLVAGELFF. The full variable domain, with the rest looked up from reference TRBV7-9 and TRBJ2-2, is DTGVSQNPRHKITKRGQNVTFRCDPISEHNRLYWYRQTLGQGPEFLTYFQNEAQLEKSRLLSDRFSAERPKGSFSTLEIQRTEQGDSAMYLCASSPDFSLVAGELFFGEGSRLTVL.

The chain uses TRBV12-3 or TRBV12-4 and TRBJ1-2; D gene unclear. The CDR3 sequence is 13 residues long. V gave up 0 bases and J gave up 6 bases, with 8 bases separating them. CDR3 loop: CASSLAREDGYTF. The CDR3 DNA sequence: TGTGCCAGCAGTTTAGCAAGGGAGGATGGCTACACCTTC.

The genes are TRBV28 and TRBJ2-1; a possible D gene is TRBD2 (6 bases). V was shortened by 1 base and J by 15 bases, with 10 bases between the two germline ends. CDR1 is MDHEN, CDR2 SYDVKM, per germline. The CDR3 spans 11 residues. The CDR3 DNA follows: TGTGCCAGCAGTTTATTGGGGGGTTGGTTCTTC. It yields the protein CASSLLGGWFF.

In its sample, this clone was seen a few times. This sequence joins TRBV4-1 and TRBJ1-2; tentatively, D is TRBD1 (6 bases). CDR3 length: 14 residues. Deletions cut 2 bases from V and 2 bases from J, with 9 bases between. CDR1 MGHRA and CDR2 YSYEKL come from the germline V gene. CDR3 sequence reads: CASSQWGGNYGYTF. In DNA form, the CDR3 reads TGCGCCAGCAGCCAATGGGGGGGCAACTATGGCTACACCTTC.

This chain links TRBV20-1 with TRBJ2-5; 8 nucleotides agree with TRBD1. Germline trimming cut 3 bases from V and 3 bases from J; bases unmatched to any gene: 6. CDR1 is DFQATT, CDR2 SNEGSKA, per germline (reference sequence). The CDR3 runs 14 residues. The CDR3, as DNA: TGCAGTGCTAGTGGCAGGGGGCTGGAAGAGACCCAGTACTTC. Its translation: CSASGRGLEETQYF.

The chain couples TRBV6-2 or TRBV6-3 to TRBJ2-7; D is possibly TRBD2 (6 bases). Per germline, CDR1 MNHEY and CDR2 SVGEGT. This CDR3 spans 12 amino acids. Trimming cost V 6 bases and J 4 bases, with 10 bases left between them. The CDR3 reads CASRPSAYEQYF. Here the CDR3 DNA reads TGTGCCAGCAGGCCTAGCGCTTACGAGCAGTACTTC.

The chain combines TRBV6-5 with TRBJ2-7; 7 bases map to TRBD1. The germline gives CDR1 MNHEY, CDR2 SVGAGI. Trimming took 6 bases from V and 2 from J; bases not matched to a gene: 7. CDR3 length equals 14 residues. The CDR3 sequence is CASSLTGSTYEQYF. The CDR3 bases are TGTGCCAGCAGCTTGACAGGGTCGACCTACGAGCAGTACTTC.

The count of this clone is one. The V gene is TRBV20-1, the J gene TRBJ2-1; TRBD1 might be the D (6 bases). The V end was cut by 6 bases, the J end by 10 bases, with 13 bases between. This CDR3 has 11 amino acids. CDR1 is DFQATT and CDR2 is SNEGSKA in the germline V gene (reference sequence). The CDR3 spells CSAEQGLEQFF. The CDR3 nucleotides read TGCAGTGCGGAACAGGGTTTGGAGCAGTTCTTC.

About this clone itself: At one boundary the junction diverges from the germline segment, which might be a read error. The rearrangement links TRBV7-7 to TRBJ2-7; D remains unclear. The CDR3 contains 16 residues. CDR1 is SSHAT, CDR2 FNYEAQ, per germline (reference sequence). The CDR3 reads CASSLRSPAGSYEQYF. CDR3 nucleotides: TGTGCTAGCAGCTTAAGGTCGCCCGCAGGCTCCTACGAGCAGTACTTC.

This chain links TRBV7-9 with TRBJ2-5, with 12 bases aligning to TRBD2. With 1 base clipped from V and 3 bases from J, the junction kept 6 bases outside the gene matches. This CDR3 contains 17 residues. CDR1 SEHNR and CDR2 FQNEAQ come from the germline V gene (reference sequence). The CDR3 bases are TGTGCCAGCAGCTTAGGTATCGCTAGCGGGGGGGAAGAGACCCAGTACTTC. This translates into CASSLGIASGGEETQYF.

The chain combines TRBV7-2 with TRBJ1-2, with unresolved D. Deletions cut 6 bases from V and 0 bases from J, with 5 bases between. The length of the CDR3 is 12 residues. Germline V lookup: CDR1 SGHTA, CDR2 FQGNSA. The CDR3 is CASRASNYGYTF. CDR3 DNA sequence: TGTGCCAGCAGGGCCTCTAACTATGGCTACACCTTC.

The chain links TRBV12-3 or TRBV12-4 to TRBJ2-7; a possible D gene is TRBD2 (5 bases). CDR3 length: 11 residues. V lost 6 bases and J lost 7, with 10 bases in between. This CDR3 reads CASSPREEQYF. In DNA form, the CDR3 reads TGTGCCAGCAGCCCTCGGGAAGAGCAGTACTTC.

V usage is TRBV6-6 and J usage is TRBJ1-2, with TRBD1 matching 9 bases. Trimming at V came to 2 bases and at J to 8 bases, leaving 3 bases not matched to a gene. Germline V gene data show CDR1 as MNHNY and CDR2 as SVGAGI (reference sequence). The CDR3 length is 13 residues. CDR3 bases: TGTGCCAGCAGTTACACAGGGGGCTTCGGCTACACCTTC. This gives the protein CASSYTGGFGYTF.

The chain employs TRBV12-3 or TRBV12-4 and TRBJ1-2, with a tentative D call TRBD1 (5 bases). The CDR3 covers 13 residues. V was pared by 7 bases and J by 5 bases, with 14 bases between. CDR3 DNA: TGTGCCAGCATCACCTATGGGGGGTATGGCTACACCTTC. This gives the protein CASITYGGYGYTF.

This clone was detected once. This rearrangement joins TRBV4-1 to TRBJ1-1; D is possibly TRBD1 (5 bases). The CDR3 has 15 residues. Trimming left V 1 base short and J 0 bases short, with 9 bases between. Germline values: CDR1 MGHRA, CDR2 YSYEKL. CDR3 sequence (DNA): TGCGCCAGCAGCCAAGCGGGGGGATTGAACACTGAAGCTTTCTTT. Translation gives CASSQAGGLNTEAFF.

This chain uses TRBV5-6 with TRBJ1-2, with TRBD1 matching 9 bases. The germline gives CDR1 SGHDT, CDR2 YYEEEE. The length of the CDR3 is 14 residues. The V segment lost 3 bases and the J segment 2 bases; nucleotides outside the gene matches: 2. Here the CDR3 reads CASSWGQGNYGYTF. The CDR3 DNA sequence: TGTGCCAGCAGCTGGGGACAGGGCAACTATGGCTACACCTTC.

The V gene is TRBV2, the J gene TRBJ1-2, with a tentative D call TRBD1 (5 bases). Per the germline V gene, CDR1 is SNHLY and CDR2 is FYNNEI. V was cut by 5 bases and J by 5 bases, with 18 bases left in between. This CDR3 spans 15 amino acids. The CDR3 is CASSNQPATVYGYTF. CDR3 DNA sequence: TGTGCCAGCAGTAACCAGCCGGCGACAGTGTATGGCTACACCTTC.

This clone has only a few counts. V gene TRBV19 combines with J gene TRBJ2-7, with 9 bases aligning to TRBD2. V gave up 9 bases and J gave up 4 bases; unmatched junction bases: 10. The CDR3 extends over 14 amino acids. Germline CDR1 LNHDA, CDR2 SQIVND (reference sequence). CDR3 bases: TGTGCCAGCAAGTTAGCGGGAGTGGAGTACGAGCAGTACTTC. Amino acid sequence: CASKLAGVEYEQYF.

This clone is a singleton in its sample. The chain is built from TRBV7-9 and TRBJ2-1; 9 nucleotides line up with TRBD1. Germline assignment: CDR1 SEHNR and CDR2 FQNEAQ (reference sequence). The CDR3 is made up of 13 amino acids. J gave up 8 bases and V 5 bases, and 4 bases lay outside the gene matches. The CDR3 coding sequence is TGTGCCAGCAGCGTAACAGGGGGCGATGAGCAGTTCTTC. Its protein is CASSVTGGDEQFF.

V usage is TRBV5-1 and J usage is TRBJ1-2; D unresolved. Germline V gene data show CDR1 as SGHRS and CDR2 as YFSETQ. The CDR3 consists of 13 residues. V lost 5 bases to trimming and J lost 4 bases, with 12 bases between them. The CDR3 DNA follows: TGCGCCAGCAGACAACCACCAACCTATGGCTACACCTTC. Its protein product is CASRQPPTYGYTF.